Listed here are 24 T cell receptor beta chains from one sample, sequenced in a study of T-cell reconstitution after alpha-beta-depleted transplantation in children. Preparing the TCRbeta library involved the use of unique molecular identifiers. TCRdb re-called the PCR reads through MiXCR, storing one row per CDR3 protein. The repertoire holds about 640,000 distinct CDR3 sequences, approximately 15% seen once, with approximately 1% in the top ten. The input for sequencing was PBMCs from the stem cell graft donor, taken from the stem cell graft. The origin of the receptors is a human donor who donated a stem cell graft to a child with acute myeloid leukemia.

The chain couples TRBV6-2 or TRBV6-3 to TRBJ2-3; 11 bases line up with TRBD2. Looked up from germline, CDR1 is MNHEY and CDR2 is SVGEGT. V lost 0 bases to trimming and J lost 4 bases; unmatched junction nucleotides: 0. This CDR3 has 15 amino acids. The CDR3 protein is CASSYSTSGADTQYF. CDR3 bases: TGTGCCAGCAGTTACTCGACTAGCGGGGCAGATACGCAGTATTTT.

This chain links TRBV20-1 with TRBJ1-5; no clear D gene. V was cut by 2 bases and J by 4 bases, with 12 bases left in between. Germline CDR1 and CDR2: DFQATT and SNEGSKA (reference sequence). This CDR3 contains 14 residues. CDR3 region: CSARLRGGNQPQHF. CDR3 nucleotide sequence: TGCAGTGCTAGACTCCGTGGCGGGAATCAGCCCCAGCATTTT.

The chain employs TRBV7-9 and TRBJ2-4; D assignment may be TRBD1 or TRBD2 (5 bases each). Germline V gene data show CDR1 as SEHNR and CDR2 as FQNEAQ (reference sequence). This CDR3 comprises 16 residues. The V gene lost 4 bases and the J gene lost 0 bases, with 13 bases spanning the gap. This CDR3 is CASSSHDGTAKNIQYF. The DNA for the CDR3 is TGTGCCAGCAGCTCCCATGACGGGACAGCCAAAAACATTCAGTACTTC.

This chain uses TRBV20-1 with TRBJ1-2; weak D call: TRBD1 (5 bases). Looked up from germline, CDR1 is DFQATT and CDR2 is SNEGSKA (reference sequence). Trimming took off 6 bases at V and 4 bases at J, with 12 bases between the two ends. CDR3 length: 12 amino acids. The CDR3 reads CSAAGGGYGYTF. The CDR3 nucleotides are TGCAGTGCCGCCGGGGGTGGCTATGGCTACACCTTC.

The rearrangement links TRBV6-2 or TRBV6-3 to TRBJ2-5; no firm D call. This CDR3 has 14 amino acids. Germline values: CDR1 MNHEY, CDR2 SVGEGT. Trimming removed 0 bases from V and 2 bases from J, with 7 bases in between. The CDR3 reads CASSYSRFQETQYF. In DNA form, the CDR3 reads TGTGCCAGCAGTTACTCGAGATTTCAAGAGACCCAGTACTTC.

This clonotype was counted many times. This chain joins TRBV29-1 and TRBJ2-2; tentative D call: TRBD1 (6 bases). Germline V gene lookup returns CDR1 SQVTM and CDR2 ANQGSEA. V was pared by 5 bases and J by 0 bases, with 13 bases between. This CDR3 has 15 residues. DNA of the CDR3: TGCAGCGTTAGGTTCCGGGACACGAACACCGGGGAGCTGTTTTTT. It translates to CSVRFRDTNTGELFF.

There are many counts of this clonotype. J is TRBJ2-7 and V is TRBV24-1; D is perhaps TRBD2 (5 bases). Trimming removed 3 bases from V and 2 bases from J, with 13 bases in between. CDR1 and CDR2 (germline): KGHDR, SFDVKD. The CDR3 runs 15 residues. The CDR3 reads CATSDPRADPYEQYF. In DNA, the CDR3 is TGTGCCACCAGTGATCCGCGGGCTGATCCCTACGAGCAGTACTTC.

The rearrangement links TRBV2 to TRBJ2-1; 14 nucleotides agree with TRBD2. The CDR3 spans 14 residues. Germline CDR1 SNHLY, CDR2 FYNNEI. The V segment lost 8 bases and the J segment 9 bases; nucleotides outside the gene matches: 6. CDR3 sequence: CASHRLAGGPEQFF. For the CDR3, the DNA is TGTGCCAGCCACAGACTAGCGGGGGGGCCTGAGCAGTTCTTC. The full variable domain, with the rest looked up from reference TRBV2 and TRBJ2-1, is EPEVTQTPSHQVTQMGQEVILRCVPISNHLYFYWYRQILGQKVEFLVSFYNNEISEKSEIFDDQFSVERPDGSNFTLKIRSTKLEDSAMYFCASHRLAGGPEQFFGPGTRLTVL.

V is TRBV7-2 and J is TRBJ1-5; the D is unclear. Trimming took off 5 bases at V and 5 bases at J, with 16 bases between the two ends. The CDR3 runs to 15 residues. Germline V gives CDR1 SGHTA, CDR2 FQGNSA. This CDR3 is CASSLFTGFDQPQHF. In DNA form, the CDR3 reads TGTGCCAGCAGCCTCTTTACCGGGTTCGATCAGCCCCAGCATTTT. Full variable domain (rest looked up from reference TRBV7-2 and TRBJ1-5): GAGVSQSPSNKVTEKGKDVELRCDPISGHTALYWYRQSLGQGLEFLIYFQGNSAPDKSGLPSDRFSAERTGGSVSTLTIQRTQQEDSAVYLCASSLFTGFDQPQHFGDGTRLSIL.

This clonotype was detected ten times or more. The J gene is TRBJ2-1, the V gene TRBV5-5; 12 bases line up with TRBD2. Germline V gene sequence: CDR1 SGHKS, CDR2 YYEKEE (reference sequence). Trimming at V came to 1 base and at J to 7 bases, leaving 0 bases not matched to a gene. This CDR3 contains 14 residues. The CDR3 region has the DNA TGTGCCAGCAGCTTGCTAGCGGGGGGGAATGAGCAGTTCTTC. This codes for CASSLLAGGNEQFF.

The chain uses TRBV11-2 and TRBJ2-1, with 13 bases fitting TRBD2. The V gene end was trimmed by 5 bases and the J gene end by 3 bases; junction bases not matched to a gene: 10. The length of the CDR3 is 18 residues. Germline CDR1 is SGHAT and CDR2 is FQNNGV. The CDR3 is CASSPRWTSGGFYNEQFF. CDR3 in DNA: TGTGCCAGCAGCCCACGATGGACTAGCGGGGGTTTCTACAATGAGCAGTTCTTC.

This chain links TRBV6-2 or TRBV6-3 with TRBJ2-1; D remains unclear. The CDR3 totals 11 residues. Germline assignment: CDR1 MNHEY and CDR2 SVGEGT. The germline V and J ends were trimmed by 10 bases and 6 bases, with 10 bases remaining between them. CDR3 sequence (DNA): TGTGCCACCACGGCAGCCAATGAGCAGTTCTTC. It codes for CATTAANEQFF.

This clonotype came up a few times. This chain links TRBV21-1 with TRBJ2-5; TRBD1 is taken as the D call from the table, unchecked against the DNA. TRBV21-1 is listed as a pseudogene. The CDR3 has 15 amino acids. The CDR3: CASSPGEGWQETQYF. Here the CDR3 DNA reads TGTGCCAGCAGCCCAGGGGAAGGGTGGCAAGAGACCCAGTACTTC.

The gene calls are TRBV13 and TRBJ1-6, with 7 bases fitting TRBD1. J lost 10 bases, V lost 5 bases, and 8 bases had no gene match. CDR1 is PRHDT, CDR2 FYEKMQ, per germline (reference sequence). The CDR3 loop spans 14 amino acids. DNA for the CDR3: TGTGCCAGCAGCAAAGACAGGGTGGGGTCACCCCTCCACTTT. It yields the protein CASSKDRVGSPLHF.

This clonotype was counted between two and nine times. V and J are TRBV5-1 and TRBJ1-4; 8 bases agree with TRBD1. V shed 1 base and J 0 bases; nucleotides not matched to a gene: 8. The V gene's germline CDR1 is SGHRS and CDR2 YFSETQ. The CDR3 length is 18 residues. CDR3 sequence: CASSLSPGQGATNEKLFF. In DNA form, the CDR3 reads TGCGCCAGCAGCTTGAGCCCAGGACAGGGTGCAACTAATGAAAAACTGTTTTTT.

The chain is built from TRBV20-1 and TRBJ2-5; D assignment may be TRBD1 or TRBD2 (5 bases each). V was clipped by 5 bases and J by 1 base, with 11 bases between them. CDR3 length: 13 residues. Per the germline V gene, CDR1 is DFQATT and CDR2 is SNEGSKA (reference sequence). CDR3 sequence (DNA): TGCAGTGCTGTACACGGGGCCCAAGAGACCCAGTACTTC. Its translation: CSAVHGAQETQYF.

The V and J genes are TRBV30 and TRBJ2-1, with D possibly matching TRBD1 (6 bases). V lost 4 bases and J 9 bases, leaving 13 bases between the germline ends. This CDR3 spans 12 amino acids. Germline V gives CDR1 GTSNPN, CDR2 SVGIG (reference sequence). The CDR3 is CAWNQGPGEQFF. Here the CDR3 DNA reads TGTGCCTGGAATCAGGGGCCGGGTGAGCAGTTCTTC.

The table lists this clonotype with many counts. V is TRBV27 and J is TRBJ2-7; D is possibly TRBD2 (6 bases). The CDR3 sequence is 14 residues long. V shed 6 bases and J shed 2 bases, with 14 bases lying between them. Germline V gene lookup returns CDR1 MNHEY and CDR2 SMNVEV (reference sequence). The CDR3 DNA sequence: TGTGCCAGCAGGAGACTAGGCCCTCCCTACGAGCAGTACTTC. Protein product: CASRRLGPPYEQYF.

This clonotype was seen a handful of times. V gene TRBV9 combines with J gene TRBJ2-2; 9 bases are a match to TRBD2. J lost 0 bases, V lost 2 bases, and 8 bases had no gene match. The V gene's germline CDR1 is SGDLS and CDR2 YYNGEE. The length of the CDR3 is 18 residues. CDR3 sequence: CASSVSRRGGANTGELFF. In DNA form, the CDR3 reads TGTGCCAGCAGCGTCTCACGGCGCGGGGGGGCGAACACCGGGGAGCTGTTTTTT.

The V call is TRBV15, the J call TRBJ2-1; D gene uncertain. Germline V gives CDR1 LNHNV, CDR2 YYDKDF (reference sequence). V lost 2 bases, J lost 3 bases, and 14 bases lay in between. The CDR3 sequence is 16 residues long. The CDR3 sequence is CATSRNSPLRYNEQFF. CDR3 nucleotides: TGTGCCACCAGCAGAAACTCCCCCCTCCGCTACAATGAGCAGTTCTTC.

This chain uses TRBV7-9 with TRBJ2-5; the match to TRBD1 covers 8 bases. The CDR3 sequence is 15 residues long. J lost 1 base, V lost 4 bases, and 5 bases had no gene match. CDR1 and CDR2 from the germline V gene are SEHNR and FQNEAQ (reference sequence). This CDR3 reads CASSSIGQGQETQYF. The CDR3 nucleotides are TGTGCCAGCAGCTCCATAGGACAGGGCCAAGAGACCCAGTACTTC.

The chain is built from TRBV18 and TRBJ1-3; no clear D. The CDR3 spans 15 residues. The V and J ends lost 2 bases and 4 bases respectively, with 12 bases between them. Germline V gene lookup returns CDR1 KGHSH and CDR2 LQKENI. CDR3 bases: TGTGCCAGCTCACCAAAGGTGGATAACGGAAACACCATATATTTT. Protein sequence: CASSPKVDNGNTIYF.

This clonotype occurred a few times. The junction differs from germline at one of its ends, possibly a read error. The V and J genes are TRBV20-1 and TRBJ1-6, with D maybe TRBD1 (5 bases). There are 17 residues in the CDR3. Germline V lookup: CDR1 DFQATT, CDR2 SNEGSKA (reference sequence). CDR3: CCARLSGGRSYNSPLHF. CDR3 in DNA: TGCTGTGCTAGGTTAAGCGGGGGGAGGTCCTATAATTCACCCCTCCACTTT.

The chain combines TRBV13 with TRBJ2-5, with 13 bases fitting TRBD2. V shed 3 bases and J 5 bases; nucleotides not matched to a gene: 6. This CDR3 spans 16 amino acids. CDR1 and CDR2 (germline): PRHDT, FYEKMQ (reference sequence). The CDR3 spells CASSFSTSGGSETQYF. The CDR3 region has the DNA TGTGCCAGCAGCTTCTCGACTAGCGGGGGGTCGGAGACCCAGTACTTC.